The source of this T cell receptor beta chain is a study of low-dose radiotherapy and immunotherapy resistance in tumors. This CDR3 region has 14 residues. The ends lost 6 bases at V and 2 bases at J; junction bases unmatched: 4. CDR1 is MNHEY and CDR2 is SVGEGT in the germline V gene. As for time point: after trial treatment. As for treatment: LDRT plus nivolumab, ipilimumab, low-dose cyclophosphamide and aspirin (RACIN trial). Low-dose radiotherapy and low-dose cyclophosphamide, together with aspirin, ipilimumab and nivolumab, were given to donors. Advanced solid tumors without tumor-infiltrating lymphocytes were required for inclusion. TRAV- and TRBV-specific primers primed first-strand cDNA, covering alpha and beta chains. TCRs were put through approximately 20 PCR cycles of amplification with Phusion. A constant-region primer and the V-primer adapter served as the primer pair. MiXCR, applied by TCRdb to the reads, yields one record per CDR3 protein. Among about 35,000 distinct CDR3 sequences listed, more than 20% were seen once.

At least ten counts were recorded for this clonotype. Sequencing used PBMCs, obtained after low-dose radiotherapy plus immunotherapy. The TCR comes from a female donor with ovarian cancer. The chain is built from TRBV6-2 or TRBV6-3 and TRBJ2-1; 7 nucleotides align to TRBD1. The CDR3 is CASRSDRAYNEQFF. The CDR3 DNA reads TGTGCCAGCAGGTCCGACAGGGCCTACAATGAGCAGTTCTTC.